The 2 T cell receptor beta chains listed next were all sequenced from one sample in a study of response to subunit inactivated influenza vaccine. TCRdb analysed the RT-PCR reads with MiXCR anew, one entry per CDR3 protein. There are under 950,000 distinct CDR3 sequences in the sample; 20% to 25% occur only once, and 10% lies in the top ten. Sequenced material: PBMCs from blood, taken more than 4 days after vaccination. These receptors were collected from a man between 50 and 59 years old who received an inactivated influenza vaccine.

The V and J genes are TRBV15 and TRBJ2-5; D call uncertain. V lost 0 bases, J lost 2 bases, and 7 bases lay in between. CDR3 length: 14 residues. Germline V CDR1 and CDR2: LNHNV, YYDKDF (reference sequence). The CDR3 DNA is TGTGCCACCAGCAGAGAACAGTATCAAGAGACCCAGTACTTC. Amino acid sequence: CATSREQYQETQYF.

This clonotype turned up a few times. V and J are TRBV15 and TRBJ2-1; no reliable D call. V lost 0 bases to trimming and J lost 8 bases, with 17 bases between them. Germline CDR1 reads LNHNV; CDR2 reads YYDKDF (reference sequence). CDR3 size: 16 residues. CDR3 sequence: CATSRDDQQVRYEQFF. The DNA for the CDR3 is TGTGCCACCAGCAGAGATGATCAGCAGGTACGGTATGAGCAGTTCTTC.